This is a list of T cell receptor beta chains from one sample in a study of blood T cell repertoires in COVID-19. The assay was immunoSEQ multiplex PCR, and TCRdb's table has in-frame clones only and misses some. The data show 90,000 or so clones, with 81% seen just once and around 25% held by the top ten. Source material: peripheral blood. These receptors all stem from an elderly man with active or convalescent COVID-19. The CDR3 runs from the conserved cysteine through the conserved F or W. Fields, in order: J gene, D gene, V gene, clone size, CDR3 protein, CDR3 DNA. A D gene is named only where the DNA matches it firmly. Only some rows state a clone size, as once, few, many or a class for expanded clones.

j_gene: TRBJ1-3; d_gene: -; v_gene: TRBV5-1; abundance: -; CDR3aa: CASRARDKSGNTIYF; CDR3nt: TGCGCCAGCAGGGCCCGGGACAAGAGCGGAAACACCATATATTTT
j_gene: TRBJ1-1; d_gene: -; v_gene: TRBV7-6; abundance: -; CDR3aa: CASSLRENTEAFF; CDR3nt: TGTGCCAGCAGCTTGAGGGAGAACACTGAAGCTTTCTTT
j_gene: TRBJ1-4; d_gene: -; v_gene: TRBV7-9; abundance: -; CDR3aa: CASSFGEKLFF; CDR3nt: TGTGCCAGCAGCTTCGGGGAAAAACTGTTTTTT
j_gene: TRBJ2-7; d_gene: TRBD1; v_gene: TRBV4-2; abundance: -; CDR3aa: CASSQAGQATYEQYF; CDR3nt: TGTGCCAGCAGCCAAGCGGGACAGGCGACCTACGAGCAGTACTTC
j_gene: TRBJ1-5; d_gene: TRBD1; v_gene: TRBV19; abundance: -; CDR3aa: CASSIGGQGRRQPQHF; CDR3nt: TGTGCCAGTAGTATCGGTGGACAGGGGCGTCGGCAGCCCCAGCATTTT
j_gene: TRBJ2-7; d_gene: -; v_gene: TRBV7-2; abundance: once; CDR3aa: CASSLGGANFYEQYF; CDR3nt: TGTGCCAGCAGCTTAGGTGGGGCCAACTTCTACGAGCAGTACTTC
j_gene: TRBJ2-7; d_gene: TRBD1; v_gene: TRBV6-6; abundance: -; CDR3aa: CASSYVGQGDEQYF; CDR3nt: TGTGCCAGCAGTTACGTCGGACAGGGGGACGAGCAGTACTTC
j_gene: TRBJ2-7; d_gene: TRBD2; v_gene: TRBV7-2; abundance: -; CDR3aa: CASSRGGGYEQYF; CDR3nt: TGTGCCAGCAGCCGCGGGGGGGGTTACGAGCAGTACTTC
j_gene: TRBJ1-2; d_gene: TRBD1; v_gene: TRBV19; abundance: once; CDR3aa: CASSLSTGTQYGYTF; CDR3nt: TGTGCCAGTAGTTTATCGACAGGGACGCAGTATGGCTACACCTTC
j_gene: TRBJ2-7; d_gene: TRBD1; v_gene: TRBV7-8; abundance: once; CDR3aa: CASSEDRGPYEQYF; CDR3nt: TGTGCCAGCAGCGAAGACAGGGGTCCCTACGAGCAGTACTTC
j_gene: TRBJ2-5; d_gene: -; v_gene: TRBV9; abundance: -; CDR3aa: CASSVQLGGETQYF; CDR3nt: TGTGCCAGCAGCGTCCAACTCGGAGGAGAGACCCAGTACTTC
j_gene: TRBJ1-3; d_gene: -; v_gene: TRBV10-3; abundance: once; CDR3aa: CAVRKQGDSGNTIYF; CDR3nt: TGTGCCGTCCGAAAACAGGGAGACTCTGGAAACACCATATATTTT
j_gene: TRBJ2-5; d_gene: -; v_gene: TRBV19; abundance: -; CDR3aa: CASSIRGFRGNGETQYF; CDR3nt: TGTGCCAGTAGTATTCGCGGATTCCGGGGAAACGGAGAGACCCAGTACTTC
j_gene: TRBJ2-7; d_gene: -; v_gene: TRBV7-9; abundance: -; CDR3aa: CASSLAPTEWYF; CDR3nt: TGTGCCAGCAGCTTAGCACCGACAGAATGGTACTTC
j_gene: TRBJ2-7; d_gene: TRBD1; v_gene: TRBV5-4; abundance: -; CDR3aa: CASSLRGREQYF; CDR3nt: TGTGCCAGCAGCTTGAGGGGGCGCGAGCAGTACTTC
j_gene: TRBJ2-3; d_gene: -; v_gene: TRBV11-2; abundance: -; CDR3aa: CASSPNRGTDTQYF; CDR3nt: TGTGCCAGCAGCCCAAATAGGGGGACCGATACGCAGTATTTT
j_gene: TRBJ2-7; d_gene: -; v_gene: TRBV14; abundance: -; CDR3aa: CASSPLGGSSYEQYF; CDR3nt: TGTGCCAGCAGCCCTCTAGGGGGAAGCTCCTACGAGCAGTACTTC
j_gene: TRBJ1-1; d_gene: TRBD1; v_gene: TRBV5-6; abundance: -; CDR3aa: CASSLVGQGPNTEAFF; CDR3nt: TGTGCCAGCAGCTTGGTGGGACAGGGCCCGAACACTGAAGCTTTCTTT
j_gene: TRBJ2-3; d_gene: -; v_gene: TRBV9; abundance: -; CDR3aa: CASSATGLLPQYF; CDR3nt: TGTGCCAGCAGCGCAACCGGACTCCTCCCGCAGTATTTT
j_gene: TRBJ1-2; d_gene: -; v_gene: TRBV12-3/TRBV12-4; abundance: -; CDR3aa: CASSFGGLSGYTF; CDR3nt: TGTGCCAGCAGTTTCGGCGGGCTCTCTGGCTACACCTTC
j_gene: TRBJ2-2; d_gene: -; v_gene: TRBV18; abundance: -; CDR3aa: CASSPRHLEAGELFF; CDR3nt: TGTGCCAGCTCACCGCGACACCTGGAGGCCGGGGAGCTGTTTTTT
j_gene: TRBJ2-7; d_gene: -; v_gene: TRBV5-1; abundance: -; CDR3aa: CASRDIHEQYF; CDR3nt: TGCGCCAGCCGGGACATCCACGAGCAGTACTTC
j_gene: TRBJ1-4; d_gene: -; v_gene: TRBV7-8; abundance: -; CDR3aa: CASSLQGRTNEKLFF; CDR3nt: TGTGCCAGCAGCTTGCAGGGGAGAACTAATGAAAAACTGTTTTTT
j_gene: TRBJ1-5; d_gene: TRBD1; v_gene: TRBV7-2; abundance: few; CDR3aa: CASSSRTGGYQPQHF; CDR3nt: TGTGCCAGCAGCTCAAGGACAGGGGGCTATCAGCCCCAGCATTTT
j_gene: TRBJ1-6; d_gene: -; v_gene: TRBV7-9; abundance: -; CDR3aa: CASSPGDSPLHF; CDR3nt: TGTGCCAGCAGCCCGGGGGATTCACCCCTCCACTTT
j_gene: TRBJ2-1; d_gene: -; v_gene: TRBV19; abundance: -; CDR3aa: CASSIKARNEQFF; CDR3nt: TGTGCCAGTAGTATTAAAGCGAGGAATGAGCAGTTCTTC
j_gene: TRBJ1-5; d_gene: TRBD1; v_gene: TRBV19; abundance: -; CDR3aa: CASSSRGQGNQPQHF; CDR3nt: TGTGCCAGTAGTTCCAGGGGGCAGGGCAATCAGCCCCAGCATTTT
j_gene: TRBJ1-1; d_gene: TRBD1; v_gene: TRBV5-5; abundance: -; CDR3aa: CASSFGQGNTEAFF; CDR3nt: TGTGCCAGCAGCTTTGGACAGGGGAACACTGAAGCTTTCTTT
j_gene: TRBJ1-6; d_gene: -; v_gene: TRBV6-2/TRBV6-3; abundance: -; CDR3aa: CASSYEPRDFLSSYNSPLHF; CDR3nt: TGTGCCAGCAGTTACGAACCCCGGGACTTCCTGAGCTCCTATAATTCACCCCTCCACTTT
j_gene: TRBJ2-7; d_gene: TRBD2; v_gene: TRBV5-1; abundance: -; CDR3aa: CASSLGSLAGAYEQYF; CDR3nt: TGCGCCAGCAGCTTGGGGTCCCTAGCGGGGGCATACGAGCAGTACTTC
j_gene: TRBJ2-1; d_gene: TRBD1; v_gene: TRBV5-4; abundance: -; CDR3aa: CASSGTDSYNEQFF; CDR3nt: TGTGCCAGCTCCGGGACAGACTCCTACAATGAGCAGTTCTTC
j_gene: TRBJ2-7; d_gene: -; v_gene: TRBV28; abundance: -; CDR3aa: CASSFPRDWSYEQYF; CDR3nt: TGTGCCAGCAGTTTCCCGCGGGATTGGAGCTACGAGCAGTACTTC
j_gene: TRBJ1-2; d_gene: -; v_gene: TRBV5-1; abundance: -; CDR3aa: CASSLGSYGYTF; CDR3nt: TGCGCCAGCAGCTTGGGTAGCTATGGCTACACCTTC
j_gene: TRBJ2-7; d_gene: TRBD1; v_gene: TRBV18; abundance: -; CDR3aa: CASSPGQGLYEQYF; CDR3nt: TGTGCCAGCTCACCAGGACAGGGACTCTACGAGCAGTACTTC
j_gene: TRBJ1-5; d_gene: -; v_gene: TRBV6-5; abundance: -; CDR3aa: CASSRAGYSNQPQHF; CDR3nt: TGTGCCAGCAGCAGGGCCGGATATAGCAATCAGCCCCAGCATTTT
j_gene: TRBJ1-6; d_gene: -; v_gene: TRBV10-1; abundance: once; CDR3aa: CASSDGINSPLHF; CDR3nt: TGCGCCAGCAGCGACGGGATAAATTCACCCCTCCACTTT
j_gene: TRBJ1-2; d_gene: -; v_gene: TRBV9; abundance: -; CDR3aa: CASSGAGGHYGYTF; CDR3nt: TGTGCCAGCAGCGGCGCAGGAGGCCACTATGGCTACACCTTC
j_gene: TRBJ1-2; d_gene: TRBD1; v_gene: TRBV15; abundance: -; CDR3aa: CATSNQGQGYGYTF; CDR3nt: TGTGCCACCAGCAATCAGGGACAGGGGTATGGCTACACCTTC
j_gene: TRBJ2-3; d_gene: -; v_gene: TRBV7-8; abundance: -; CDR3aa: CASSFDRASTDTQYF; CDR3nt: TGTGCCAGCAGCTTCGACAGAGCTAGCACAGATACGCAGTATTTT
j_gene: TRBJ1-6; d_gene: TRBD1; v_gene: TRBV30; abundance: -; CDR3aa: CAWSADRGSNSPLHF; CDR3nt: TGTGCCTGGAGTGCGGACAGGGGAAGTAATTCACCCCTCCACTTT
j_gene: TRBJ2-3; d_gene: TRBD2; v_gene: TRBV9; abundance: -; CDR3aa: CASSVEGTTRVSQYF; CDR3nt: TGTGCCAGCAGCGTAGAAGGGACTACCCGGGTCTCGCAGTATTTT
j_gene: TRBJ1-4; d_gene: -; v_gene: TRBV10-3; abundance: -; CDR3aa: CAISENLANEKLFF; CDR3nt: TGTGCCATCAGCGAGAATTTAGCTAATGAAAAACTGTTTTTT
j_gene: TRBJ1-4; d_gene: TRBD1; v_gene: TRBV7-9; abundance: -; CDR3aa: CASSSRGREEKLFF; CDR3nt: TGTGCCAGCTCCTCCAGGGGGCGGGAAGAAAAACTGTTTTTT
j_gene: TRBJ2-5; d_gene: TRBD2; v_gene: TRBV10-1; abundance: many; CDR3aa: CASSEGRLAGYTGETQYF; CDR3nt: TGCGCCAGCAGTGAAGGTCGGCTAGCGGGGTATACGGGAGAGACCCAGTACTTC
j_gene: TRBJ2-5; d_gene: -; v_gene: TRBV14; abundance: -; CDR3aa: CASSQLRGQETQYF; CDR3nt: TGTGCCAGCAGCCAACTAAGGGGCCAAGAGACCCAGTACTTC
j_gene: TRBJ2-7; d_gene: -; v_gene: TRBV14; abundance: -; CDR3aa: CASSQGPGRHEQYF; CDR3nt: TGTGCCAGCAGCCAAGGGCCAGGGAGGCACGAGCAGTACTTC
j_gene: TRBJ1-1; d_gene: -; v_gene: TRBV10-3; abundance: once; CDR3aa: CAISEQTEAFF; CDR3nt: TGTGCCATCAGTGAGCAGACAGAAGCTTTCTTT
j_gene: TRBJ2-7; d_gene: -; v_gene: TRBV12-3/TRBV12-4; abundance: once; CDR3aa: CASSNNEQYF; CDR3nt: TGTGCCAGCAGTAATAACGAGCAGTACTTC
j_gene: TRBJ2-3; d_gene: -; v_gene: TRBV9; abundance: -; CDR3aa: CASSVNYYTDTQYF; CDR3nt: TGTGCCAGCAGCGTCAACTACTACACAGATACGCAGTATTTT
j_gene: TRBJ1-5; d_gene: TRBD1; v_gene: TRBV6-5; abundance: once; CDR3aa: CASSYTRGRGQPQHF; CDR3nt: TGTGCCAGCAGTTACACCAGGGGGCGCGGTCAGCCCCAGCATTTT
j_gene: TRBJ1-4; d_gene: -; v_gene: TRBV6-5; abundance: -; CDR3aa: CASSPTGGRFEKLFF; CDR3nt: TGTGCCAGCAGTCCAACGGGGGGGCGCTTTGAAAAACTGTTTTTT